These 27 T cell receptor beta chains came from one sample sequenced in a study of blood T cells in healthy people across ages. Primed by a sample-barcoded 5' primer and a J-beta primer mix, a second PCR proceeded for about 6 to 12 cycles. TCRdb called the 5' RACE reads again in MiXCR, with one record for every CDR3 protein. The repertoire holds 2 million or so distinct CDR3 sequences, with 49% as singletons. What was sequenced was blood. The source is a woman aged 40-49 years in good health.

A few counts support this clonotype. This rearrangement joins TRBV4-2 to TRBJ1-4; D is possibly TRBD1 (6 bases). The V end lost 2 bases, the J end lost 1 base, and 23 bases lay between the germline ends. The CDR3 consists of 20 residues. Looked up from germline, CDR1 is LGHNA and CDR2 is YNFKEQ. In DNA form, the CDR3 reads TGTGCCAGCAGCCAAAGGGGGTCGGACAGAAGTTCCGTAACTAATGAAAAACTGTTTTTT. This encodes CASSQRGSDRSSVTNEKLFF.

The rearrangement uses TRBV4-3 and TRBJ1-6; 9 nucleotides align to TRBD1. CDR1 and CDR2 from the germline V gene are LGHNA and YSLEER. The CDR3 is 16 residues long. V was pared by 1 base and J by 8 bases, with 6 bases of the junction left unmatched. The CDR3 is CASSQARTGVDSPLHF. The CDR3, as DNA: TGCGCCAGCAGCCAAGCCCGGACAGGGGTGGATTCACCCCTCCACTTT.

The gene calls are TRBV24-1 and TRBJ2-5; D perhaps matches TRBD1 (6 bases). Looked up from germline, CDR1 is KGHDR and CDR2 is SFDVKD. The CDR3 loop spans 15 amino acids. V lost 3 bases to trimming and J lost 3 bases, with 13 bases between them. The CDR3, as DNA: TGTGCCACCAGTGATGCCCGACGGGACAAAGAGACCCAGTACTTC. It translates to CATSDARRDKETQYF.

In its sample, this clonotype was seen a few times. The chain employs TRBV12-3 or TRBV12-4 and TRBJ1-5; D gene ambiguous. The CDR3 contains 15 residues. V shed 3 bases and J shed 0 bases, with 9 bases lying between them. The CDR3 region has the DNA TGTGCCAGCAGTTTGGGCAGTAATAGCAATCAGCCCCAGCATTTT. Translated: CASSLGSNSNQPQHF.

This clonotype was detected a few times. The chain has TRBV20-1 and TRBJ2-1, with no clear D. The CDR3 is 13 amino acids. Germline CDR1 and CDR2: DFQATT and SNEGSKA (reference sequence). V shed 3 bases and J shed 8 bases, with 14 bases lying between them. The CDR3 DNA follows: TGCAGTGCTAGGGGCACCGGGTCAGATGAGCAGTTCTTC. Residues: CSARGTGSDEQFF.

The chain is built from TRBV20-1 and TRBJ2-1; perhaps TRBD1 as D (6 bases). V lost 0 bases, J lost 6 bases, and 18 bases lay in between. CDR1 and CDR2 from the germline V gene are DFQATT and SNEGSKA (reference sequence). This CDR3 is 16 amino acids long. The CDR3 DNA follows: TGCAGTGCTAGAGATGGTGGGGGCATAACCCGCAATGAGCAGTTCTTC. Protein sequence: CSARDGGGITRNEQFF.

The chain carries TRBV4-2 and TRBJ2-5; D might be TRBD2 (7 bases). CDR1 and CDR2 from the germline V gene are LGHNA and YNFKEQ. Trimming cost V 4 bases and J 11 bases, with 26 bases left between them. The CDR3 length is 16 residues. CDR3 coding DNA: TGTGCCAGCAGCCCGACGGCGGGGGCGTTATACAATGAGCAGTACTTC. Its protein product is CASSPTAGALYNEQYF.

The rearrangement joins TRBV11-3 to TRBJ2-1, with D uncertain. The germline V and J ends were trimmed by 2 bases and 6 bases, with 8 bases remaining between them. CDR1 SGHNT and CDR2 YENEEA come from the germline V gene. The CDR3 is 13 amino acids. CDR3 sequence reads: CASSLPASNEQFF. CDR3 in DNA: TGTGCCAGCAGCTTACCAGCTTCCAATGAGCAGTTCTTC.

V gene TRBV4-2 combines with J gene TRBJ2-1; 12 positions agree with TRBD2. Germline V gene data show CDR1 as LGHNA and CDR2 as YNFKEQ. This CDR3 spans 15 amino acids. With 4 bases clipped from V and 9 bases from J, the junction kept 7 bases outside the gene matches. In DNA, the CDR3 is TGTGCCAGCAGCCCACTAGCGGGGGGATCGGGTGAGCAGTTCTTC. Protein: CASSPLAGGSGEQFF.

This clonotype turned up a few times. CDR3 in DNA: TGCAGCGTTGAAGTCCCGGGACCCGCCAGGCCAAACTATGGCTACACCTTC. Translated: CSVEVPGPARPNYGYTF. The genes are TRBV29-1 and TRBJ1-2, with D perhaps TRBD1 (5 bases). This CDR3 is built from 17 residues. Germline-derived CDR1 and CDR2 are SQVTM and ANQGSEA. V dropped 1 base and J dropped 2 bases, with 20 bases sitting between them. The full variable domain, rest sourced from reference TRBV29-1 and TRBJ1-2, is SAVISQKPSRDICQRGTSLTIQCQVDSQVTMMFWYRQQPGQSLTLIATANQGSEATYESGFVIDKFPISRPNLTFSTLTVSNMSPEDSSIYLCSVEVPGPARPNYGYTFGSGTRLTVV.

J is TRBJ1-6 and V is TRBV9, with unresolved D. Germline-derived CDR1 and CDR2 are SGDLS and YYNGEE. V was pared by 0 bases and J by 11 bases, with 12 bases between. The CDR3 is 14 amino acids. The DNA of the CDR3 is TGTGCCAGCAGCGTAGGAGGAGTTTCGGCACCCCTCCACTTT. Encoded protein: CASSVGGVSAPLHF.

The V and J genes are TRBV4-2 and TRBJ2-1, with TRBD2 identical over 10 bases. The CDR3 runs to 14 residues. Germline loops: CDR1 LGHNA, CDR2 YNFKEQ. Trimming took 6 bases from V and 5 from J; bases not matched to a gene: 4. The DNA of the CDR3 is TGTGCCAGCAGACCTAGCGGGGGTAACAATGAGCAGTTCTTC. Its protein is CASRPSGGNNEQFF.

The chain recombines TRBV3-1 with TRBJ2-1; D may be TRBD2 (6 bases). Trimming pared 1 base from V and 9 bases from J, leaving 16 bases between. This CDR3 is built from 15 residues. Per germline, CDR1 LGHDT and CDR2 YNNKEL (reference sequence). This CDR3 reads CASSQVGGRGCEQFF. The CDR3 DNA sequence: TGTGCCAGCAGCCAAGTGGGGGGACGCGGTTGTGAGCAGTTCTTC.

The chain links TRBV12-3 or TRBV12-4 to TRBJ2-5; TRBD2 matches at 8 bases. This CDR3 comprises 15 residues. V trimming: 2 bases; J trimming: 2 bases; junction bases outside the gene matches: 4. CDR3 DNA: TGTGCCAGCAGTTTATTCCAGCGGGAGCAAGAGACCCAGTACTTC. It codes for CASSLFQREQETQYF.

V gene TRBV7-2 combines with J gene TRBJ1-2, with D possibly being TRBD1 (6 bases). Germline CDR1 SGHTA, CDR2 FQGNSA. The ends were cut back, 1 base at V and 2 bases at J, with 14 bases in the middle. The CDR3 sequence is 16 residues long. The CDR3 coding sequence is TGTGCCAGCAGCTTAGATGGGGACATACAAAACTATGGCTACACCTTC. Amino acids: CASSLDGDIQNYGYTF.

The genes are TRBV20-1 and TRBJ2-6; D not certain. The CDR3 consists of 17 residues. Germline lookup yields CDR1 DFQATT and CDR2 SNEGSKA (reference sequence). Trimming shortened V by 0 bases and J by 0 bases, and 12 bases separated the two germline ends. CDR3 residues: CSARDRKSPSGANVLTF. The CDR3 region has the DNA TGCAGTGCTAGAGATCGAAAGTCTCCCTCTGGGGCCAACGTCCTGACTTTC.

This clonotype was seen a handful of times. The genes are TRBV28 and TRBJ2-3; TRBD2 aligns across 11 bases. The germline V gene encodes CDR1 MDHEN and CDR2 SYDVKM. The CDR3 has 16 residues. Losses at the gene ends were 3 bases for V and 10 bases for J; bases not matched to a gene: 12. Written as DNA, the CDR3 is TGTGCCAGCAGTTTCCGCTCTAGCGGGGGGCTTCTTGCGCAGTATTTT. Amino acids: CASSFRSSGGLLAQYF.

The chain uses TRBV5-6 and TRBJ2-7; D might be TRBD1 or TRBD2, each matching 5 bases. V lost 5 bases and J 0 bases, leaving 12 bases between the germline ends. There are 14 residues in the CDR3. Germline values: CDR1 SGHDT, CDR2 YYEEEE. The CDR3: CASRKRGASYEQYF. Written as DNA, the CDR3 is TGTGCCAGCAGAAAGAGAGGGGCCTCCTACGAGCAGTACTTC.

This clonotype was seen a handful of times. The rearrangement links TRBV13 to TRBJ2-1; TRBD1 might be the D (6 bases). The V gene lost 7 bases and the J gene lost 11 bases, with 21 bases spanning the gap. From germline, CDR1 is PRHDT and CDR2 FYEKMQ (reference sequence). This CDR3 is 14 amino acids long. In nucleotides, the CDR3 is TGTGCCAGCACCTCCAGAGGGGGTACAATGAAGCAGTTCTTC. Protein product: CASTSRGGTMKQFF.

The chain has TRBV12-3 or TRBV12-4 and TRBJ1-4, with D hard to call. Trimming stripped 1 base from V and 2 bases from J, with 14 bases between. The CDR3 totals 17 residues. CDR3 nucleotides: TGTGCCAGCAGTTTAGGAGTCAGTGGGTGGACTAATGAAAAACTGTTTTTT. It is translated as CASSLGVSGWTNEKLFF.

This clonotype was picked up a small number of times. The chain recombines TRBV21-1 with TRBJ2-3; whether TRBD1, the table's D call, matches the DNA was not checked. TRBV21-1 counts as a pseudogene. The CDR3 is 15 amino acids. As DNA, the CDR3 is TGTGCCAGCAGCACAAGGGACACGAGCACAGATACGCAGTATTTT. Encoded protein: CASSTRDTSTDTQYF.

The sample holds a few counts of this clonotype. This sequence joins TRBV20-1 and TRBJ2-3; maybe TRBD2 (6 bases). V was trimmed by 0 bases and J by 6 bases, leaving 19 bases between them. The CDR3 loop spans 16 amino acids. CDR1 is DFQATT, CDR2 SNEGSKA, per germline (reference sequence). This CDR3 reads CSARDDLGGRKDTQYF. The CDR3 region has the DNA TGCAGTGCTAGAGATGATCTCGGAGGGAGGAAGGATACGCAGTATTTT.

CDR3 residues: CASRRQGNYEQYF. CDR3 in DNA: TGTGCCAGCAGGCGACAGGGTAACTACGAGCAGTACTTC. V usage is TRBV6-5 and J usage is TRBJ2-7; 7 bases align to TRBD1. J lost 3 bases, V lost 6 bases, and 5 bases had no gene match. Germline V gives CDR1 MNHEY, CDR2 SVGAGI. The CDR3 sequence is 13 residues long.

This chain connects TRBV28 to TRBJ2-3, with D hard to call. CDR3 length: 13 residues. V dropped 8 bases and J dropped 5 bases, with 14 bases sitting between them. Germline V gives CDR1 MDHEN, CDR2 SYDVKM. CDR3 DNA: TGTGCCAGCCATGAACCTTCCGAAGATACGCAGTATTTT. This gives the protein CASHEPSEDTQYF.

Here the CDR3 DNA reads TGTGCCAGCAGCTTATGGGTGCCTGCCGGCGGTTTCACCCTCCACTTT. It yields the protein CASSLWVPAGGFTLHF. The rearrangement uses TRBV7-9 and TRBJ1-6, with unresolved D. With 2 bases removed from V and 14 bases from J, the gap between germline ends came to 22 bases. This CDR3 comprises 16 residues. Germline CDR1 SEHNR, CDR2 FQNEAQ (reference sequence).

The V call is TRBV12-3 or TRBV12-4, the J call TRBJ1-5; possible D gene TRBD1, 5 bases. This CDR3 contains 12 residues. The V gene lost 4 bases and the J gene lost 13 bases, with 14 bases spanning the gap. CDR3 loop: CASSWGRQNQHF. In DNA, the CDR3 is TGTGCCAGCAGTTGGGGCCGGCAGAATCAGCATTTT.

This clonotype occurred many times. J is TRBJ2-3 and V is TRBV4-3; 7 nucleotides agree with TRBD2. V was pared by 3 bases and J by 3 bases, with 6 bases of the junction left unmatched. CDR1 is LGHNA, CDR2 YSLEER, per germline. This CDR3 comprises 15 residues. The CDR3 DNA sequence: TGCGCCAGCAGCCAGGAAAGGACTAGTACAGATACGCAGTATTTT. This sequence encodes CASSQERTSTDTQYF.